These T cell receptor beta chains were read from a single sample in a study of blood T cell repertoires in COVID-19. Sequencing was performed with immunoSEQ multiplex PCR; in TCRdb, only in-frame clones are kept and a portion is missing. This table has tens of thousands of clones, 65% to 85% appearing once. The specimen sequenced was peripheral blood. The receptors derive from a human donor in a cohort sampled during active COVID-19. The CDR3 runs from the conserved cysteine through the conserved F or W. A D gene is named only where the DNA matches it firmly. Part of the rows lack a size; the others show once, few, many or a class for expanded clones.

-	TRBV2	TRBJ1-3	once	CASSERYRRRTSSGNTIYF	TGTGCCAGCAGTGAAAGATACAGGCGACGGACTAGCTCTGGAAACACCATATATTTT
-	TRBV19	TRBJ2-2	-	CASSITGANTGELFF	TGTGCCAGTAGTATAACCGGGGCGAACACCGGGGAGCTGTTTTTT
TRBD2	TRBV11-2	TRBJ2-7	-	CASSRLAGGPRAYEQYF	TGTGCCAGCAGCCGCCTAGCGGGAGGACCCCGGGCCTACGAGCAGTACTTC
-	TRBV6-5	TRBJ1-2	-	CASKTGLWGYTF	TGTGCCAGCAAGACAGGTCTATGGGGCTACACCTTC
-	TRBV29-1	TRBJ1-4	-	CSVVHTGDEKLFF	TGCAGCGTCGTACATACGGGGGATGAAAAACTGTTTTTT
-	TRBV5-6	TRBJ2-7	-	CASRYMEGVGEQYF	TGTGCCAGCCGCTATATGGAGGGAGTGGGTGAGCAGTACTTC
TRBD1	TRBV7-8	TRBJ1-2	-	CASSSGQGSRGYTF	TGTGCCAGCAGCTCGGGACAGGGAAGTCGAGGCTACACCTTC
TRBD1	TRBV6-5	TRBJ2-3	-	CASNTGGDTQYF	TGTGCCAGCAATACAGGGGGGGATACGCAGTATTTT
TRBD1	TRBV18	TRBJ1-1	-	CASVMTGKGGTEAFF	TGTGCCAGCGTAATGACAGGGAAAGGAGGCACTGAAGCTTTCTTT
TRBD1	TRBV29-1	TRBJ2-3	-	CSVAKQGLADTQYF	TGCAGCGTTGCCAAACAGGGGTTGGCAGATACGCAGTATTTT
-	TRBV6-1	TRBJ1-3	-	CASSDGVSGNTIYF	TGTGCCAGCAGTGACGGGGTCTCTGGAAACACCATATATTTT
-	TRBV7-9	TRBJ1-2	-	CASIDQGSYGYTF	TGTGCCAGCATAGATCAGGGAAGCTATGGCTACACCTTC
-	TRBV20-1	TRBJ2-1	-	CSAREDREQFF	TGCAGTGCTAGAGAAGACAGAGAGCAGTTCTTC
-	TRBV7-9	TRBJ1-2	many	CASSLGTVSYGYTF	TGTGCCAGCAGCTTAGGGACAGTGAGCTATGGCTACACCTTC
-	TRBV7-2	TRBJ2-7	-	CASSLVHSFYEQYF	TGTGCCAGCAGCTTAGTCCACAGCTTCTACGAGCAGTACTTC
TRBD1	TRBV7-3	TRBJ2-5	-	CASSLGTGGGQETQYF	TGTGCCAGCAGCCTGGGGACAGGGGGTGGACAAGAGACCCAGTACTTC
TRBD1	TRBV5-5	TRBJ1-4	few	CASSLGPGTGSNEKLFF	TGTGCCAGCAGCTTGGGTCCCGGGACAGGGTCTAATGAAAAACTGTTTTTT
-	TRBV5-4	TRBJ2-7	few	CASSLTSGGSYEQYF	TGTGCCAGCAGCTTGACCTCAGGGGGGTCCTACGAGCAGTACTTC
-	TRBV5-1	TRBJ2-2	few	CASSLWLRANTGELFF	TGCGCCAGCAGCTTGTGGCTGAGGGCGAACACCGGGGAGCTGTTTTTT
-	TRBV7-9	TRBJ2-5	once	CASSLVGGRGETQYF	TGTGCCAGCAGCTTAGTCGGGGGACGAGGAGAGACCCAGTACTTC
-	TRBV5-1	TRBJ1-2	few	CASSSSGRGYGYTF	TGCGCCAGCAGCTCAAGCGGGAGGGGCTATGGCTACACCTTC
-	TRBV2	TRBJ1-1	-	CASSESGQGWTEAFF	TGTGCCAGCAGTGAATCAGGGCAAGGCTGGACTGAAGCTTTCTTT
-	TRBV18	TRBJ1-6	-	CASSPRTDNSPLHF	TGTGCCAGCTCACCTCGGACAGACAATTCACCCCTCCACTTT
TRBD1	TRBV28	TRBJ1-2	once	CASSPTGTLSYGYTF	TGTGCCAGCAGTCCGACAGGGACTCTTAGCTATGGCTACACCTTC
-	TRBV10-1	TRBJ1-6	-	CASSESLLQRYNSPLHF	TGCGCCAGCAGTGAGTCCCTACTCCAGCGATATAATTCACCCCTCCACTTT
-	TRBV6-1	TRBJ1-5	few	CASSEWGVARDQPQHF	TGTGCCAGCAGTGAATGGGGGGTTGCGCGCGATCAGCCCCAGCATTTT
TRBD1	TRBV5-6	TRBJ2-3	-	CASSWGRTGMGTDTQYF	TGTGCCAGCAGCTGGGGTAGGACAGGGATGGGCACAGATACGCAGTATTTT